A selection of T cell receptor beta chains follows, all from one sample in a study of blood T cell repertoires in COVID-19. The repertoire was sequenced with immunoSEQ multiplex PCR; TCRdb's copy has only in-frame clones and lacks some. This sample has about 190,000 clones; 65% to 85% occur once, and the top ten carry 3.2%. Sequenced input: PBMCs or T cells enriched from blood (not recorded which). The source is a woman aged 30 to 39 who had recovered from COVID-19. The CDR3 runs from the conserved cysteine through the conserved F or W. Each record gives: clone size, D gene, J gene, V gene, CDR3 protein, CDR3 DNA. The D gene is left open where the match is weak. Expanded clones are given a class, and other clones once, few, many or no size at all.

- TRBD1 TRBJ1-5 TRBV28 CATRSDRDRQPQHF TGTGCCACCCGATCGGACAGGGATCGTCAGCCCCAGCATTTT
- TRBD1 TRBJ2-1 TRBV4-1 CASSPGTGGNEQFF TGCGCCAGCAGCCCCGGGACAGGGGGGAATGAGCAGTTCTTC
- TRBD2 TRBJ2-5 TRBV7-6 CASSLVGGTRETQYF TGTGCCAGCAGCTTAGTGGGGGGGACGCGGGAGACCCAGTACTTC
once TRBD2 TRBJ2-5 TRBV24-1 CATSDFPGGGRGEGETQYF TGTGCCACCAGTGATTTCCCCGGGGGGGGCAGGGGTGAAGGGGAGACCCAGTACTTC
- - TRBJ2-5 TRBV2 CASRGGDRETQYF TGTGCCAGCAGAGGCGGCGATAGGGAGACCCAGTACTTC
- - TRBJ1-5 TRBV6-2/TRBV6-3 CASSYRGNQPQHF TGTGCCAGCAGTTACCGGGGAAATCAGCCCCAGCATTTT
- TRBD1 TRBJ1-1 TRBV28 CASSYSRTGSGNTEAFF TGTGCCAGCAGCTATTCTCGGACAGGGAGCGGGAACACTGAAGCTTTCTTT
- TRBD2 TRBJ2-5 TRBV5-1 CASSLVDFLDSGKETQYF TGCGCCAGCAGCTTGGTAGATTTCCTCGATAGCGGGAAAGAGACCCAGTACTTC
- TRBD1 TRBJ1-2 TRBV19 CASRDLGTGPFNYGYTF TGTGCCAGTAGAGACCTCGGGACAGGGCCTTTTAACTATGGCTACACCTTC
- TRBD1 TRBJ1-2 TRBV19 CASSSGTVRRGGGYTF TGTGCCAGTAGTTCCGGGACAGTCCGTCGAGGGGGTGGCTACACCTTC
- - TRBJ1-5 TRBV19 CASSTMANQPQHF TGTGCCAGTAGTACCATGGCCAATCAGCCCCAGCATTTT
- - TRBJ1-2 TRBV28 CASSLGGESYGYTF TGTGCCAGCAGTTTGGGAGGGGAGTCTTATGGCTACACCTTC
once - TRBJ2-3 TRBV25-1 CASSAFGSGSDTQYF TGTGCCAGCAGTGCCTTTGGATCAGGGTCAGATACGCAGTATTTT
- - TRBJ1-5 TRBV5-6 CASSWGGWTSNQPQHF TGTGCCAGCAGCTGGGGGGGATGGACTAGCAATCAGCCCCAGCATTTT
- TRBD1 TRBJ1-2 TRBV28 CASSDGQGGYGYTF TGTGCCAGCAGCGATGGACAGGGGGGATATGGCTACACCTTC
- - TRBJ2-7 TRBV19 CASTAGLRGEQYF TGTGCCAGTACGGCGGGACTAAGGGGGGAGCAGTACTTC
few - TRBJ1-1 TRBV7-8 CASSLAENTEAFF TGTGCCAGCAGCTTGGCAGAGAACACTGAAGCTTTCTTT
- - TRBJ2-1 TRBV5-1 CASSFNLPNEQFF TGCGCCAGCAGCTTTAATCTTCCCAATGAGCAGTTCTTC
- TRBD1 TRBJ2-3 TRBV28 CASSAVLGQGTDTQYF TGTGCCAGCAGCGCCGTACTGGGACAGGGGACAGATACGCAGTATTTT
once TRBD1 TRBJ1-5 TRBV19 CASSAGTGPGSNQPQHF TGTGCCAGTAGCGCCGGGACAGGGCCAGGGAGCAATCAGCCCCAGCATTTT
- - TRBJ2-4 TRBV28 CASSLSRLAKNIQYF TGTGCCAGCAGTTTATCCAGGCTAGCCAAAAACATTCAGTACTTC
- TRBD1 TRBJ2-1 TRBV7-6 CASSRTGVSYNEQFF TGTGCCAGCAGCCGGACAGGGGTTTCCTACAATGAGCAGTTCTTC
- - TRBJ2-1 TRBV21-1 CASSNTRGTGTSGFSSYNEQFF TGTGCCAGCAGCAATACCAGAGGTACCGGGACTAGCGGCTTTTCCTCCTACAATGAGCAGTTCTTC
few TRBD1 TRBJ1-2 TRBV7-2 CASSLRTQGASRGLYGYTF TGTGCCAGCAGCTTAAGGACCCAGGGGGCTTCGCGGGGTTTGTATGGCTACACCTTC
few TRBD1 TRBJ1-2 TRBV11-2 CASSSDEGQGDNNYGYTF TGTGCCAGCAGCTCCGACGAGGGACAGGGGGATAATAACTATGGCTACACCTTC
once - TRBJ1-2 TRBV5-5 CASSLGTQGYGYTF TGTGCCAGCAGCTTGGGGACACAGGGCTATGGCTACACCTTC
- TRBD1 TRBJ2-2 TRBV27 CASSLDRGGTGELFF TGTGCCAGCAGTTTGGACAGGGGTGGTACCGGGGAGCTGTTTTTT
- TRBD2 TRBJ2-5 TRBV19 CASSIPPWKAGGGETQYF TGTGCCAGTAGTATCCCCCCCTGGAAGGCGGGAGGGGGTGAGACCCAGTACTTC
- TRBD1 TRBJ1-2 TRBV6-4 CASRPGTGNYGYTF TGTGCCAGCAGGCCCGGGACAGGGAACTATGGCTACACCTTC
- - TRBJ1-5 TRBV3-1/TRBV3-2 CASSLGVQPQHF TGTGCCAGCAGCCTAGGGGTTCAGCCCCAGCATTTT
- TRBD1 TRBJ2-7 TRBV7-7 CASSPGVDRGRDEQYF TGTGCTAGCAGCCCAGGGGTTGACAGGGGGCGCGACGAGCAGTACTTC
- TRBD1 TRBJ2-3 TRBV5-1 CASSLIGAGGADTQYF TGCGCCAGCAGCTTGATTGGGGCAGGGGGAGCAGATACGCAGTATTTT
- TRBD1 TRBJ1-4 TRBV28 CASRPGGMSEKLFF TGTGCCAGCCGTCCAGGGGGGATGAGTGAAAAACTGTTTTTT